The 7 T cell receptor beta chains given below trace back to one sample, sequenced in a study of blood T cell repertoires in COVID-19. TCRdb's copy holds only in-frame clones and misses some; the assay was immunoSEQ multiplex PCR. The table has nearly 250,000 clones, approximately 82% seen once. Sequencing used peripheral blood. These receptor sequences come from a woman of 80 years or more with acute or convalescent COVID-19.

The chain uses TRBV6-5 and TRBJ1-5; D unresolved. Between the trimmed V and J ends, which lost 6 bases and 3 bases, there was a span of 12 bases. The CDR3 has 14 amino acids. The V gene's germline CDR1 is MNHEY and CDR2 SVGAGI. CDR3: CASRSGGYNQPQHF. The CDR3 bases are TGTGCCAGCAGGAGTGGAGGGTACAATCAGCCCCAGCATTTT.

The chain combines TRBV27 with TRBJ2-7; D possibly corresponds to TRBD1 (5 bases). This CDR3 comprises 16 residues. Germline lookup yields CDR1 MNHEY and CDR2 SMNVEV (reference sequence). The V and J ends lost 2 bases and 5 bases respectively, with 19 bases between them. CDR3 amino acids: CASSLIPLPPGNEQYF. The CDR3 DNA reads as TGTGCCAGCAGTTTAATTCCCCTCCCCCCAGGGAACGAGCAGTACTTC.

The V gene is TRBV7-9, the J gene TRBJ2-1; possibly TRBD1 for D (5 bases). The length of the CDR3 is 13 residues. Between the trimmed V and J ends, which lost 3 bases and 6 bases, there was a span of 9 bases. The V gene's germline CDR1 is SEHNR and CDR2 FQNEAQ (reference sequence). For the CDR3, the DNA is TGTGCCAGCAGCTTGGCAGGGATCAATGAGCAGTTCTTC. This codes for CASSLAGINEQFF.

The table lists this clone with a count of one. V is TRBV4-1 and J is TRBJ2-4; 7 bases line up with TRBD2. Germline values: CDR1 MGHRA, CDR2 YSYEKL. The CDR3 spans 13 residues. V was pared by 0 bases and J by 15 bases, with 8 bases of the junction left unmatched. CDR3 loop: CASSQDPRTRMYF. Written as DNA, the CDR3 is TGCGCCAGCAGCCAAGATCCTCGGACTAGGATGTACTTC.

The chain couples TRBV27 to TRBJ2-7, with 11 bases identical to TRBD1. Germline V gene lookup returns CDR1 MNHEY and CDR2 SMNVEV (reference sequence). The CDR3 has 12 residues. Losses at the gene ends were 8 bases for V and 4 bases for J; bases not matched to a gene: 1. The CDR3 DNA is TGTGCCAGCGGACAGGGGGCGTACGAGCAGTACTTC. Translated: CASGQGAYEQYF.

V usage is TRBV7-8 and J usage is TRBJ1-1, with a possible D match to TRBD1 (5 bases). Germline CDR1 SGHVS, CDR2 FQNEAQ. There are 15 residues in the CDR3. V shed 2 bases and J shed 4 bases, with 14 bases lying between them. The CDR3 spells CASSLSVTGLTEAFF. The CDR3 DNA reads TGTGCCAGCAGCTTAAGTGTTACAGGCCTCACTGAAGCTTTCTTT.

This clone occurred a few times. The chain joins TRBV25-1 to TRBJ1-1; 10 nucleotides match TRBD1. The germline gives CDR1 MGHDK, CDR2 SYGVNS. The CDR3 consists of 15 residues. With V trimmed by 3 bases and J by 6 bases, 7 bases remained unmatched. The CDR3 nucleotides are TGTGCCAGCAGTGAGAGGGACAGGGGATCCGCTGAAGCTTTCTTT. Encoded protein: CASSERDRGSAEAFF.